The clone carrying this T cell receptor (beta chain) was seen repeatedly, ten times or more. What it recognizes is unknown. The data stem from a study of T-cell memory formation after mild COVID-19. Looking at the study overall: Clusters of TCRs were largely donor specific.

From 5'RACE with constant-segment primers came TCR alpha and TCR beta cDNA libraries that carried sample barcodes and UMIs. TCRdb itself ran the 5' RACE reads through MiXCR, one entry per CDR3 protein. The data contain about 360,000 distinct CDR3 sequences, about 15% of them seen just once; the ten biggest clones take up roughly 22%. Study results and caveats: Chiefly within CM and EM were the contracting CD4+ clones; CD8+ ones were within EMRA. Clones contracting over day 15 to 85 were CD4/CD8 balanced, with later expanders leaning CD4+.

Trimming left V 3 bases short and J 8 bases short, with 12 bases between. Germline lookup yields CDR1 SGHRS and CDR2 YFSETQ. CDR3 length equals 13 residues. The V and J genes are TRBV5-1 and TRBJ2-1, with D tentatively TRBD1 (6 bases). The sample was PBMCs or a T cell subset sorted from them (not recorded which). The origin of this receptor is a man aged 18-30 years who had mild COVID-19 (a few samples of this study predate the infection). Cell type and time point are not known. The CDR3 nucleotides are TGCGCCAGCAGCTCGGACAGTTCCCATGAGCAGTTCTTC. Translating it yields CASSSDSSHEQFF.